Listed below are T cell receptor beta chains from one sample, sequenced in a study of OX40 agonist ivuxolimab in advanced cancers. Libraries were prepared by immunoSEQ multiplex PCR; TCRdb keeps only in-frame clonotypes and omits some of them. The sample carries 75,000 to 100,000 clones, 87% recorded once. The sample in question was CD4+ or CD8+ T cells sorted from blood, obtained in a trial of the OX40 agonist ivuxolimab. The receptors here all came from an adult with an advanced solid tumor such as melanoma, head and neck, liver or kidney cancer. CDR3s include the opening cysteine and the closing phenylalanine or tryptophan. A D gene is named only where the DNA matches it firmly. The listing skips clone size in some rows; elsewhere it reads once, few, many or a size class.

clone_size	v_call	j_call	d_call	cdr3_nt	cdr3_aa
NA	TRBV10-3	TRBJ2-1	TRBD1	TGTGCCATCAGTGAGTCCGGGACAGGGTCCTACAATGAGCAGTTCTTC	CAISESGTGSYNEQFF
NA	TRBV6-1	TRBJ2-5	TRBD1	TGTGCCAGCAGCTACGGACAGGATGAGACCCAGTACTTC	CASSYGQDETQYF
NA	TRBV6-6	TRBJ2-2	NA	TGTGCCAGCAGTATTCGGCTGAACACCGGGGAGCTGTTTTTT	CASSIRLNTGELFF
NA	TRBV7-9	TRBJ2-4	NA	TGTGCCAGCAGCTCTGTTTACCGACAGACCCCACTAGCCAAAAACATTCAGTACTTC	CASSSVYRQTPLAKNIQYF
few	TRBV28	TRBJ1-2	NA	NA	CASILDRVSYGYTF
NA	TRBV19	TRBJ2-3	NA	TGTGCCAGTAGTCTCAACACAGATACGCAGTATTTT	CASSLNTDTQYF
NA	TRBV7-8	TRBJ1-4	NA	TGTGCCAGCAGCTTAGACGGGGGGGTAGATGAAAAACTGTTTTTT	CASSLDGGVDEKLFF
NA	TRBV5-1	TRBJ2-7	TRBD1	TGCGCCAGCAGCGGTGGACAGGGAAAGATATACGAGCAGTACTTC	CASSGGQGKIYEQYF
NA	TRBV27	TRBJ2-1	TRBD1	TGTGCCAGCAGCTCACAGGGGGCTGGGGAGCAGTTCTTC	CASSSQGAGEQFF
NA	TRBV11-2	TRBJ1-1	TRBD1	TGTGCCAGCAGATCCTCGACAGGGGCCACTGAAGCTTTCTTT	CASRSSTGATEAFF
NA	TRBV6-1	TRBJ1-1	NA	TGTGCCAGCAGTGAATATGGGGACACTGAAGCTTTCTTT	CASSEYGDTEAFF
NA	TRBV15	TRBJ1-4	NA	TGTGCCACCAGCAGAGGAGGGACTAATGAAAAACTGTTTTTT	CATSRGGTNEKLFF
NA	TRBV5-1	TRBJ2-1	TRBD2	TGCGCCAGCAGCTTGGTCCCTAGCGGGGGGGCAGACAATGAGCAGTTCTTC	CASSLVPSGGADNEQFF
NA	TRBV28	TRBJ1-1	NA	TGTGCCAGCACCCCCGCCGCGGCGGTAGAAGGCACTGAAGCTTTCTTT	CASTPAAAVEGTEAFF
NA	TRBV28	TRBJ1-1	NA	TGTGCCAGCACTCAACAGGGTGGCACTGAAGCTTTCTTT	CASTQQGGTEAFF
NA	TRBV19	TRBJ2-7	TRBD1	TGTGCCGGCGACAGGGTACCCCTCTGGGAGCAGTACTTC	CAGDRVPLWEQYF
NA	TRBV18	TRBJ1-4	NA	TGTGCCAGCTCACCAACGTTGGATTTAGGTGAAAAACTGTTTTTT	CASSPTLDLGEKLFF
NA	TRBV28	TRBJ2-1	TRBD2	TGTGCCAGCAGTGGGACTAGCGGGGGCAACAATGAGCAGTTCTTC	CASSGTSGGNNEQFF
NA	TRBV19	TRBJ1-4	NA	TGTGCCAGTAGTGACCGGGGGCGATCGGAAAAACTGTTTTTT	CASSDRGRSEKLFF
NA	TRBV18	TRBJ1-1	NA	TGTGCCAGCTCACCGGGGGGGGCTGAAGCTTTCTTT	CASSPGGAEAFF
NA	TRBV2	TRBJ1-2	NA	TGTGCCAGCAGGGGCGGCGGCTACACCTTC	CASRGGGYTF
NA	TRBV7-2	TRBJ1-2	NA	TGTGCCAGCAGCTTATACCGGACAGTTTATGGCTACACCTTC	CASSLYRTVYGYTF
NA	TRBV18	TRBJ2-1	TRBD1	TGTGCCAGCTCTCTCGAAGGACAGGGGGCTTTGGAGCAGTTCTTC	CASSLEGQGALEQFF
few	TRBV14	TRBJ2-1	NA	TGTGCCAGCAGCCAACTTAGGAGACACAATGAGCAGTTCTTC	CASSQLRRHNEQFF
once	TRBV7-7	TRBJ1-3	NA	TGTGCCAGCAGCTCGGGGAGGGGAAACACCATATATTTT	CASSSGRGNTIYF
NA	TRBV2	TRBJ2-1	NA	TGTGCCAGCAGTGACTCTAGTGGGGGGCCCCGATCTCTCTTC	CASSDSSGGPRSLF
NA	TRBV19	TRBJ2-1	TRBD1	TGTGCCAGTAGTTCGGGACAGGGGAGCTCCTACAATGAGCAGTTCTTC	CASSSGQGSSYNEQFF
NA	TRBV18	TRBJ2-5	NA	TGTGCCAGCTCCACCCAGGATATCCAAGAGACCCAGTACTTC	CASSTQDIQETQYF
NA	TRBV6-1	TRBJ2-7	NA	TGTGCCAGCAGTGACATTGGGGCAGGGGTATACGAGCAGTACTTC	CASSDIGAGVYEQYF
NA	TRBV19	TRBJ2-1	NA	TGTGCCAGTAGGATCAAGTTACAGTCCGCTCTGTTCTTC	CASRIKLQSALFF
once	TRBV19	TRBJ2-4	NA	TGTGCCAGTAGGGTATCAGGTCTAAACATTCAGTACTTC	CASRVSGLNIQYF